The entry below describes one TCR beta chain. CDR3 length: 16 amino acids. Per the germline V gene, CDR1 is MNHEY and CDR2 is SMNVEV (reference sequence). Trimming cost V 8 bases and J 2 bases, with 19 bases left between them. The data derive from a study of blood T cell repertoires in COVID-19. Profiled with immunoSEQ multiplex PCR; TCRdb holds only in-frame clones, not every one. The table shows about 170,000 clones, with 83% occurring only once. Sequencing was carried out using peripheral blood. The rearrangement joins TRBV27 to TRBJ1-5, with D perhaps TRBD1 (6 bases). This clonotype was obtained from an elderly woman with acute or convalescent COVID-19. The CDR3 DNA sequence: TGTGCCAGCTCACCAGGGGCGACGATGGGCAATCAGCCCCAGCATTTT. Its translation: CASSPGATMGNQPQHF.